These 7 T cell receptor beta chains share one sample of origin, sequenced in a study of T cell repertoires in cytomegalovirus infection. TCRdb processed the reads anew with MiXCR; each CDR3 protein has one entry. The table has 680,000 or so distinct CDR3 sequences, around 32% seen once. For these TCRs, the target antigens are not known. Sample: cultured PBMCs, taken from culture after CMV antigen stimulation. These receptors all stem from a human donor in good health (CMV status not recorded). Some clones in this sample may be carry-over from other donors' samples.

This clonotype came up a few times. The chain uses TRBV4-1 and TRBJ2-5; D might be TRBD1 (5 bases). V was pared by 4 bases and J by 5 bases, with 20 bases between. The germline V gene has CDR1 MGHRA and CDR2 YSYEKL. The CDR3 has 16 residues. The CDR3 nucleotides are TGCGCCAGCAGCCCGCGAAAGGGGCCCCTTATGGAGACCCAGTACTTC. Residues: CASSPRKGPLMETQYF.

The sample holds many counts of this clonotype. This CDR3 reads CASSPGGGQARAQYF. The CDR3 DNA sequence: TGTGCCAGCAGCCCCGGCGGCGGACAGGCACGTGCGCAGTATTTT. The rearrangement uses TRBV7-2 and TRBJ2-3, with TRBD1 matching 7 bases. V was clipped by 5 bases and J by 10 bases; unmatched bases: 15. Germline CDR1 is SGHTA and CDR2 is FQGNSA. The CDR3 loop spans 15 amino acids.

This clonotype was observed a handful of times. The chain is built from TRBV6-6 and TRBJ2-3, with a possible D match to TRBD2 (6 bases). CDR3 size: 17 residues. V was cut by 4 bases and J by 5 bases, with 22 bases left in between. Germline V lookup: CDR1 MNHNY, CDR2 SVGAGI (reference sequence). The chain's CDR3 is CASSSTSGLMFEDTQYF. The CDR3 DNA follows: TGTGCCAGCAGTTCAACCTCGGGACTTATGTTTGAAGATACGCAGTATTTT.

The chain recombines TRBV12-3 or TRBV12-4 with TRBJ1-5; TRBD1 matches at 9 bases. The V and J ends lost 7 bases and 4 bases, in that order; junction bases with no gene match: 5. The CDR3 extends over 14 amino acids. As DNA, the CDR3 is TGTGCCAGCAAAACAGGGGGCGGAAATCAGCCCCAGCATTTT. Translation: CASKTGGGNQPQHF.

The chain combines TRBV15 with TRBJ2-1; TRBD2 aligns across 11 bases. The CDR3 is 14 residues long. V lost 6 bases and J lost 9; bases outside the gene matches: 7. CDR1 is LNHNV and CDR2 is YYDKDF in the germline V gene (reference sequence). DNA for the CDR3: TGTGCCACCAGTGGGGGACTAGCGGATAGTGAGCAGTTCTTC. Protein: CATSGGLADSEQFF.

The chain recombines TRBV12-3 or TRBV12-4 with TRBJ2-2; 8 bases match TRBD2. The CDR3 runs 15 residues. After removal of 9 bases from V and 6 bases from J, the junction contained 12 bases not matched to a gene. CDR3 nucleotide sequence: TGTGCCAGTCGCCGGGGGGGGCGGTGGGCCGGGGAGCTGTTTTTT. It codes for CASRRGGRWAGELFF.

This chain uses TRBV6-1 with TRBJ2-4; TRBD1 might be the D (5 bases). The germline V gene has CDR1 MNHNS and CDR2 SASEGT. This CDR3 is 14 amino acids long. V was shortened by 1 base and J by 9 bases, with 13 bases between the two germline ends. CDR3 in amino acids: CASSEGRTPSIQYF. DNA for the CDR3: TGTGCCAGCAGTGAAGGCCGGACACCCTCCATTCAGTACTTC.